Shown below are 13 T cell receptor beta chains from a single sample sequenced in a study of cytotoxic CD8 clonotypes in ibrutinib-treated CLL. Sequencing used immunoSEQ multiplex PCR; TCRdb keeps in-frame clones, though not all of them. Counted here are approximately 70,000 clones, 75% to 85% occurring once; the ten biggest clones make up approximately 7.7%. Sample: PBMCs, taken at disease progression, from a patient treated with ibrutinib. These receptors all come from a human donor with chronic lymphocytic leukemia.

The chain combines TRBV27 with TRBJ1-6, with a tentative D call TRBD1 (5 bases). The germline gives CDR1 MNHEY, CDR2 SMNVEV (reference sequence). There are 15 residues in the CDR3. The ends were cut back, 4 bases at V and 4 bases at J, with 11 bases in the middle. The CDR3 protein is CASSSQGVYNSPLHF. CDR3 sequence (DNA): TGTGCCAGCAGTTCCCAAGGGGTATATAATTCACCCCTCCACTTT.

This clone was picked up a small number of times. This chain connects TRBV18 to TRBJ1-1; TRBD1 matches 9 bases. V was clipped by 1 base and J by 0 bases; unmatched bases: 3. Per germline, CDR1 KGHSH and CDR2 LQKENI. The CDR3 covers 16 residues. CDR3 DNA sequence: TGTGCCAGCTCACCACGGACAGGGGACGTGAACACTGAAGCTTTCTTT. Its translation: CASSPRTGDVNTEAFF.

The V and J genes are TRBV30 and TRBJ1-4; D may be TRBD1 (6 bases). Germline-derived CDR1 and CDR2 are GTSNPN and SVGIG (reference sequence). This CDR3 region has 15 residues. Trimming stripped 0 bases from V and 7 bases from J, with 15 bases between. CDR3 loop: CAWSVFAGEGEKLFF. The DNA of the CDR3 is TGTGCCTGGAGTGTCTTTGCAGGGGAGGGTGAAAAACTGTTTTTT.

The genes are TRBV15 and TRBJ1-1; no clear D gene. The germline V gene has CDR1 LNHNV and CDR2 YYDKDF (reference sequence). Trimming cost V 2 bases and J 0 bases, with 4 bases left between them. The CDR3 has 13 residues. The CDR3 spells CATSRSMNTEAFF. The CDR3 nucleotides are TGTGCCACCAGCAGAAGTATGAACACTGAAGCTTTCTTT.

The chain employs TRBV7-7 and TRBJ2-3; weak D call: TRBD2 (6 bases). V dropped 4 bases and J dropped 0 bases, with 11 bases sitting between them. CDR1 and CDR2 from the germline V gene are SSHAT and FNYEAQ (reference sequence). The CDR3 loop spans 15 amino acids. The CDR3 region has the DNA TGTGCCAGCAGCTGGGTGGCGGGGAGCACAGATACGCAGTATTTT. The encoded protein is CASSWVAGSTDTQYF.

The rearrangement uses TRBV6-1 and TRBJ2-2; TRBD1 matches 7 bases. This CDR3 has 15 amino acids. V was pared by 5 bases and J by 0 bases, with 3 bases of the junction left unmatched. Germline V gene data show CDR1 as MNHNS and CDR2 as SASEGT. DNA of the CDR3: TGTGCCAGCAGTACCGGGACAGCGAACACCGGGGAGCTGTTTTTT. Translated: CASSTGTANTGELFF.

The chain links TRBV28 to TRBJ2-1, with 8 bases that match TRBD2. The CDR3 length is 16 residues. Losses at the gene ends were 6 bases for V and 1 base for J; bases not matched to a gene: 8. Germline V CDR1 and CDR2: MDHEN, SYDVKM. The CDR3 spells CASRRTSQISYNEQFF. The DNA of the CDR3 is TGTGCCAGCAGGCGGACTAGCCAGATTTCCTACAATGAGCAGTTCTTC.

V gene TRBV6-1 combines with J gene TRBJ2-5; 8 bases agree with TRBD1. The DNA matches TRBJ2-7 better at its end, which makes the J call doubtful. There are 15 residues in the CDR3. Germline assignment: CDR1 MNHNS and CDR2 SASEGT. The CDR3 protein is CASKTLTGDPNEQYF. The CDR3 DNA follows: TGTGCCAGCAAAACCTTGACAGGGGATCCCAACGAGCAGTACTTC.

This chain links TRBV9 with TRBJ2-1; no reliable D call. Germline V lookup: CDR1 SGDLS, CDR2 YYNGEE. The CDR3 is 15 amino acids. Trimming removed 0 bases from V and 6 bases from J, with 13 bases in between. The CDR3 DNA follows: TGTGCCAGCAGCGTAGATTTTGGCACCGTCAATGAGCAGTTCTTC. This translates into CASSVDFGTVNEQFF. Full variable domain (remainder filled in from reference TRBV9 and TRBJ2-1): DSGVTQTPKHLITATGQRVTLRCSPRSGDLSVYWYQQSLDQGLQFLIQYYNGEERAKGNILERFSAQQFPDLHSELNLSSLELGDSALYFCASSVDFGTVNEQFFGPGTRLTVL.

The genes are TRBV18 and TRBJ2-7; TRBD2 is a possible D gene (6 bases). This CDR3 has 15 amino acids. V gave up 5 bases and J gave up 4 bases, with 18 bases separating them. The germline CDR1 and CDR2 sequences are KGHSH and LQKENI. In DNA form, the CDR3 reads TGTGCCAGCTCAGCCCCGGGTCAGGGAGGTTACGAGCAGTACTTC. The encoded protein is CASSAPGQGGYEQYF.

The CDR3 sequence: CASSRTTGHRFTDTQYF. DNA of the CDR3: TGTGCCAGCAGTAGAACGACAGGTCATCGGTTCACAGATACGCAGTATTTT. The chain employs TRBV2 and TRBJ2-3; D perhaps matches TRBD1 (6 bases). V shed 5 bases and J shed 2 bases, with 20 bases lying between them. Germline V lookup: CDR1 SNHLY, CDR2 FYNNEI. This CDR3 is 17 amino acids long. The whole variable domain, filled in from reference TRBV2 and TRBJ2-3, reads EPEVTQTPSHQVTQMGQEVILRCVPISNHLYFYWYRQILGQKVEFLVSFYNNEISEKSEIFDDQFSVERPDGSNFTLKIRSTKLEDSAMYFCASSRTTGHRFTDTQYFGPGTRLTVL.

This clone showed up just a few times. J is TRBJ2-3 and V is TRBV6-4; D is possibly TRBD2 (5 bases). The V gene's germline CDR1 is MRHNA and CDR2 SNTAGT. The CDR3 loop spans 15 amino acids. V was cut by 2 bases and J by 1 base, with 10 bases left in between. The CDR3 here is CASSDPEAGTDTQYF. In DNA, the CDR3 is TGTGCCAGCAGTGACCCGGAGGCGGGCACAGATACGCAGTATTTT.

J is TRBJ2-1 and V is TRBV7-7; maybe TRBD1 (6 bases). The CDR3 consists of 16 residues. V was trimmed by 5 bases and J by 5 bases, leaving 19 bases between them. The germline CDR1 and CDR2 sequences are SSHAT and FNYEAQ (reference sequence). CDR3 coding DNA: TGTGCCAGCAGCCCGTGGGGGCAGGGGACCAACAATGAGCAGTTCTTC. This codes for CASSPWGQGTNNEQFF. Full variable domain (outside the CDR3, taken from reference TRBV7-7 and TRBJ2-1): GAGVSQSPRYKVTKRGQDVTLRCDPISSHATLYWYQQALGQGPEFLTYFNYEAQPDKSGLPSDRFSAERPEGSISTLTIQRTEQRDSAMYRCASSPWGQGTNNEQFFGPGTRLTVL.